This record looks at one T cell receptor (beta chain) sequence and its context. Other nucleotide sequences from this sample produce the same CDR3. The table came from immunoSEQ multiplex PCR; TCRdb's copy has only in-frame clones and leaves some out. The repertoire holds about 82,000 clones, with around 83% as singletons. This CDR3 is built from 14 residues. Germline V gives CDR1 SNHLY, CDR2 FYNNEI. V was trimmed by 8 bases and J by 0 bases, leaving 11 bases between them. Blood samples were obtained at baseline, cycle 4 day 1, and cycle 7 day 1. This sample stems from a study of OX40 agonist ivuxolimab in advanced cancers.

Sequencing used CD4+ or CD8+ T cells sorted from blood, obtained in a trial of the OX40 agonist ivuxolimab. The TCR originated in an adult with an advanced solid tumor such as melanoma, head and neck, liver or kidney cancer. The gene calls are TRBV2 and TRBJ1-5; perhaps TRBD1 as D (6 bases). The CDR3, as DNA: TGTGCCAGCGGCCACAGGGATAGCAATCAGCCCCAGCATTTT. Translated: CASGHRDSNQPQHF.